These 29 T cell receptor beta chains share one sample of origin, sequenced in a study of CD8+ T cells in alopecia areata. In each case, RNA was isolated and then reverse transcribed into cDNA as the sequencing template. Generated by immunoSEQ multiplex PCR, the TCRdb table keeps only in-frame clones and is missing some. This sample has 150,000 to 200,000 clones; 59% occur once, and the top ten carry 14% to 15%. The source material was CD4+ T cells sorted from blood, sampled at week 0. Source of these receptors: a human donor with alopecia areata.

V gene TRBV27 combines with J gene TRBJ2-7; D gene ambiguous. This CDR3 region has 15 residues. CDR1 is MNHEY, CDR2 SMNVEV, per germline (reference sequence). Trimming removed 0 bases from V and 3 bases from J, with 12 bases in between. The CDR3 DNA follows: TGTGCCAGCAGTTTATCCAGAGTAAAGAGCTACGAGCAGTACTTC. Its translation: CASSLSRVKSYEQYF.

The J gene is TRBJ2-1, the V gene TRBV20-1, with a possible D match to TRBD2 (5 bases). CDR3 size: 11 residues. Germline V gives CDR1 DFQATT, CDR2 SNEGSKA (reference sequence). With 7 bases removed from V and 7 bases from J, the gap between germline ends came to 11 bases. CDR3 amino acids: CSELLGNEQFF. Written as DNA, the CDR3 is TGCAGTGAGCTACTAGGAAATGAGCAGTTCTTC.

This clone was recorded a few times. The CDR3 sequence: CASSPPGLSQETQYF. The CDR3 DNA reads as TGTGCCAGCAGCCCACCCGGACTATCTCAAGAGACCCAGTACTTC. The V gene is TRBV7-2, the J gene TRBJ2-5; TRBD2 is a possible D gene (6 bases). The CDR3 covers 15 residues. Germline V lookup: CDR1 SGHTA, CDR2 FQGNSA. V shed 5 bases and J shed 2 bases, with 15 bases lying between them.

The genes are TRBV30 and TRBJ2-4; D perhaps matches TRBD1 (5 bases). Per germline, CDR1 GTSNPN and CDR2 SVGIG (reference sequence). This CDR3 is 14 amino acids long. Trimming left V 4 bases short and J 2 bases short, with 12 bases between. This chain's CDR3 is CAWMYPGTKNIQYF. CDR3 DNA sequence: TGTGCCTGGATGTACCCAGGGACCAAAAACATTCAGTACTTC. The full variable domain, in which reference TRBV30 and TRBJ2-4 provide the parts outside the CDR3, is SQTIHQWPATLVQPVGSPLSLECTVEGTSNPNLYWYRQAAGRGLQLLFYSVGIGQISSEVPQNLSASRPQDRQFILSSKKLLLSDSGFYLCAWMYPGTKNIQYFGAGTRLSVL.

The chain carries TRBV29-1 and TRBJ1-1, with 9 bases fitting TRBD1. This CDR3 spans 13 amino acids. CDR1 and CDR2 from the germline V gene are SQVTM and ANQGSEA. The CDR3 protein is CSGQGSRNTEAFF. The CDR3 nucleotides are TGCAGTGGACAGGGGTCACGGAACACTGAAGCTTTCTTT.

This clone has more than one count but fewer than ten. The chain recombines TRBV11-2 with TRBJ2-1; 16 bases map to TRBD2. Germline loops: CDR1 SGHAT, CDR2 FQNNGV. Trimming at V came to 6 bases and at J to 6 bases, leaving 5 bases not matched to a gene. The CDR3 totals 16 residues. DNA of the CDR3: TGTGCCAGCAGAACGGGACTAGCGGGGGGGTTCAATGAGCAGTTCTTC. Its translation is CASRTGLAGGFNEQFF. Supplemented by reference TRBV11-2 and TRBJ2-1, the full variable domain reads EAGVAQSPRYKIIEKRQSVAFWCNPISGHATLYWYQQILGQGPKLLIQFQNNGVVDDSQLPKDRFSAERLKGVDSTLKIQPAKLEDSAVYLCASRTGLAGGFNEQFFGPGTRLTVL.

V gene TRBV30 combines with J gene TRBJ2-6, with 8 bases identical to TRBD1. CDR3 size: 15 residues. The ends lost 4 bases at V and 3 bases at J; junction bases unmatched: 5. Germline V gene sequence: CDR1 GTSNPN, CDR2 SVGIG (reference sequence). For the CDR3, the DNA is TGTGCCTGGACGCAACAGGGGGATGGGGCCAACGTCCTGACTTTC. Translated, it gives CAWTQQGDGANVLTF. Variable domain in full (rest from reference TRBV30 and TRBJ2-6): SQTIHQWPATLVQPVGSPLSLECTVEGTSNPNLYWYRQAAGRGLQLLFYSVGIGQISSEVPQNLSASRPQDRQFILSSKKLLLSDSGFYLCAWTQQGDGANVLTFGAGSRLTVL.

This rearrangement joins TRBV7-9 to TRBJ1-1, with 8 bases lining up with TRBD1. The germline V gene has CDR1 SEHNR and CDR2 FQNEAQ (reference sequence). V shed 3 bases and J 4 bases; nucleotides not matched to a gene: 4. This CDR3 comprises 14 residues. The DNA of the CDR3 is TGTGCCAGCAGCTTCGACAGGGGAACCACTGAAGCTTTCTTT. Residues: CASSFDRGTTEAFF.

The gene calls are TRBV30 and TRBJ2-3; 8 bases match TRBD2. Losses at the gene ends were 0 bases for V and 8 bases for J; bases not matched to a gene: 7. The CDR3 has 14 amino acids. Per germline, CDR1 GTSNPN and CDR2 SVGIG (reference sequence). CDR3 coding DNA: TGTGCCTGGAGTGTACTTCGGGGGGGTTTTACGCAGTATTTT. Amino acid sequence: CAWSVLRGGFTQYF. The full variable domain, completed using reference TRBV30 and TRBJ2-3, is SQTIHQWPATLVQPVGSPLSLECTVEGTSNPNLYWYRQAAGRGLQLLFYSVGIGQISSEVPQNLSASRPQDRQFILSSKKLLLSDSGFYLCAWSVLRGGFTQYFGPGTRLTVL.

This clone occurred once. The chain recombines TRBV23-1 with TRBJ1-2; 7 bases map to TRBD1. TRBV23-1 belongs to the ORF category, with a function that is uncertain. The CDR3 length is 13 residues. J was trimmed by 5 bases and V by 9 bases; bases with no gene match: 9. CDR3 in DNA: TGCGCCAGACAGGGGTCGACCTTTTATGGCTACACCTTC. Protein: CARQGSTFYGYTF.

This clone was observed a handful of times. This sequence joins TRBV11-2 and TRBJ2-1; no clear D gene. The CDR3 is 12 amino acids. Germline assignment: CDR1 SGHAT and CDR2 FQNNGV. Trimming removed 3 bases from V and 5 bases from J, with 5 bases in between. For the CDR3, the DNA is TGTGCCAGCAGCTTTGGGCACAATGAGCAGTTCTTC. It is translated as CASSFGHNEQFF. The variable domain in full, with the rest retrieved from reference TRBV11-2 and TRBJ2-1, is EAGVAQSPRYKIIEKRQSVAFWCNPISGHATLYWYQQILGQGPKLLIQFQNNGVVDDSQLPKDRFSAERLKGVDSTLKIQPAKLEDSAVYLCASSFGHNEQFFGPGTRLTVL.

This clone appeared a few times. CDR3 in DNA: TGTGCCAGCAACCCAGCATCAACTAATGAAAAACTGTTTTTT. Protein sequence: CASNPASTNEKLFF. The chain links TRBV2 to TRBJ1-4, with D uncertain. CDR3 length equals 14 residues. Trimming stripped 7 bases from V and 0 bases from J, with 9 bases between. The germline V gene has CDR1 SNHLY and CDR2 FYNNEI.

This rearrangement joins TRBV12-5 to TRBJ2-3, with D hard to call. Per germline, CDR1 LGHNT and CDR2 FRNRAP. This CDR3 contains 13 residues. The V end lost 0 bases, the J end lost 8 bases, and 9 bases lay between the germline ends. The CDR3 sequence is CASGLVLGGTQYF. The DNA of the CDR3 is TGTGCTAGTGGTTTGGTATTAGGTGGTACGCAGTATTTT.

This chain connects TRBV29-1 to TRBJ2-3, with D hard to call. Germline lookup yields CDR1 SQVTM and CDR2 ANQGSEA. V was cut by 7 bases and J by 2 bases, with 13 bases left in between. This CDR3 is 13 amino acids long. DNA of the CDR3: TGCAGCGCTGGACCCGGAAACACAGATACGCAGTATTTT. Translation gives CSAGPGNTDTQYF.

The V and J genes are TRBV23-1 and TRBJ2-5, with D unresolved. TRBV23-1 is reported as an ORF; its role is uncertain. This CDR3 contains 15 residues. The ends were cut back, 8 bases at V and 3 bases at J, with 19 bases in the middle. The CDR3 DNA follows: TGCGCCAGCCATCGGTCCGGACGTATTAAAGAGACCCAGTACTTC. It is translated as CASHRSGRIKETQYF.

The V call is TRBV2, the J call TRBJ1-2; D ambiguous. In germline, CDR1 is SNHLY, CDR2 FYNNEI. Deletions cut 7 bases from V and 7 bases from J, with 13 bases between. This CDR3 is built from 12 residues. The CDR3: CASIGLAGGYTF. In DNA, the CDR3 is TGTGCCAGCATCGGCCTGGCGGGTGGCTACACCTTC.

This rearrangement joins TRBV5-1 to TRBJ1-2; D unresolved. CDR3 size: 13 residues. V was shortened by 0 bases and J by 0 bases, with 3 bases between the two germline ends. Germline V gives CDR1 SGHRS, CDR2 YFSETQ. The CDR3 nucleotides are TGCGCCAGCAGCTTGGAGACTAACTATGGCTACACCTTC. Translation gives CASSLETNYGYTF.

Here the CDR3 DNA reads TGTGCCTGGAGGGGACAGGGGACGACCTTCACCGGGGAGCTGTTTTTT. As protein: CAWRGQGTTFTGELFF. The rearrangement joins TRBV30 to TRBJ2-2; 10 nucleotides line up with TRBD1. J gave up 4 bases and V 3 bases, and 8 bases lay outside the gene matches. The CDR3 loop spans 16 amino acids. Germline V gene lookup returns CDR1 GTSNPN and CDR2 SVGIG (reference sequence).

CDR3 nucleotides: TGTGCCTGGAGGGTAGCGGACCCGAACACCGGGGAGCTGTTTTTT. This gives the protein CAWRVADPNTGELFF. The V and J genes are TRBV30 and TRBJ2-2; TRBD2 is a possible D gene (6 bases). V was trimmed by 3 bases and J by 0 bases, leaving 11 bases between them. CDR1 and CDR2 from the germline V gene are GTSNPN and SVGIG (reference sequence). The CDR3 covers 15 residues.

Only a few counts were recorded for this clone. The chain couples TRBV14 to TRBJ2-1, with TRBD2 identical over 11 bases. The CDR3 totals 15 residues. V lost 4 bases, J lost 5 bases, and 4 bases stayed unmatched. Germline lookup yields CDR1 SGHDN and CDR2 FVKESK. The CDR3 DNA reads TGTGCCAGCAGCCTTACTAGCGGGGGAAACAATGAGCAGTTCTTC. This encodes CASSLTSGGNNEQFF.

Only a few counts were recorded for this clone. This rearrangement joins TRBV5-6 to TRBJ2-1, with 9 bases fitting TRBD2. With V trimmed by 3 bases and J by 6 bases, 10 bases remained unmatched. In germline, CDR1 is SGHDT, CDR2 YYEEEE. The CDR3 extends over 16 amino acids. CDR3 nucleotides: TGTGCCAGCAGCTGGCGAGGAAGCGGGGGGATCAATGAGCAGTTCTTC. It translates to CASSWRGSGGINEQFF.

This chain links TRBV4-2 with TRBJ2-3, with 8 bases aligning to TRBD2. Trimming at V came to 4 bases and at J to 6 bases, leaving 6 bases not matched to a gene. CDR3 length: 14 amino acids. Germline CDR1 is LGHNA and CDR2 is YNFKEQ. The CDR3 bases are TGTGCCAGCAGCCTGGGACTAGAAGCCGATACGCAGTATTTT. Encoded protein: CASSLGLEADTQYF.

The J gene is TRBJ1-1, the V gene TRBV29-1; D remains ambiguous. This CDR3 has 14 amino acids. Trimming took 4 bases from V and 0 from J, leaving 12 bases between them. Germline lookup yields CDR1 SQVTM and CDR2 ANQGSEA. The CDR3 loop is CSVVTDRLNTEAFF. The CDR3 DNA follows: TGCAGCGTTGTAACCGACCGCCTGAACACTGAAGCTTTCTTT.

The CDR3 DNA follows: TGTGCCAGCAGAGAGGGGACAGGGAAAATCTATGGCTACACCTTC. Protein sequence: CASREGTGKIYGYTF. The rearrangement uses TRBV2 and TRBJ1-2, with 9 bases identical to TRBD1. The trim removed 6 bases at V and 4 bases at J, leaving 9 bases unmatched. The CDR3 length is 15 residues. The germline V gene encodes CDR1 SNHLY and CDR2 FYNNEI.

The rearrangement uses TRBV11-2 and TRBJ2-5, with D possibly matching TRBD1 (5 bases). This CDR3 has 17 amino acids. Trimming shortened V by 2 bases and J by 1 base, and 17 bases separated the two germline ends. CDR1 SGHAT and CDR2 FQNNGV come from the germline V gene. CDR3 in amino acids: CASSLPPGLVRQETQYF. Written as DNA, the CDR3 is TGTGCCAGCAGCTTACCCCCAGGGCTAGTACGCCAAGAGACCCAGTACTTC.

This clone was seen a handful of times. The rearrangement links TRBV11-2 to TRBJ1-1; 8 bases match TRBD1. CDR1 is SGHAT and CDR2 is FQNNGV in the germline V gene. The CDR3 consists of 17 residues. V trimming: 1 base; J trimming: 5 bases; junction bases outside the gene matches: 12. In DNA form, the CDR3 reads TGTGCCAGCAGCTTAGCCTCCCCGCAGGGGGCAGGAACTGAAGCTTTCTTT. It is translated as CASSLASPQGAGTEAFF.

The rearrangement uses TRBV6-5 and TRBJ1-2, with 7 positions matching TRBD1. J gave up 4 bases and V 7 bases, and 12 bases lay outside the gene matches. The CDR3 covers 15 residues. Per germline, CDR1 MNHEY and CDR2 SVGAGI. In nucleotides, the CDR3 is TGTGCCAGCAAAGACAGACAGGGATCCACCTATGGCTACACCTTC. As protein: CASKDRQGSTYGYTF.

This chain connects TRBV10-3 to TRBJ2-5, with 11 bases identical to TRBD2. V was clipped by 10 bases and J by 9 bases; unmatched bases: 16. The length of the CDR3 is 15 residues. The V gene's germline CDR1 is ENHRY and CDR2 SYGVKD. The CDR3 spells CATGTSGGAKRSQYF. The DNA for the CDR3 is TGTGCCACTGGGACTAGCGGTGGAGCTAAGAGGTCCCAGTACTTC.

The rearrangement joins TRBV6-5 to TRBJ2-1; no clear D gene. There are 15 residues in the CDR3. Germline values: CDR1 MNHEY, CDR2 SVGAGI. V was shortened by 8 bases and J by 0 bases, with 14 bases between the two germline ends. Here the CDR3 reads CASSARKSSYNEQFF. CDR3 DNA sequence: TGTGCCAGCTCGGCGAGGAAGAGCTCCTACAATGAGCAGTTCTTC.